This T cell receptor (beta chain) is drawn from a study of cytomegalovirus exposure and HLA in healthy donors (dated by TCRdb to about 2017). About the full investigation: In an earlier analysis of under 600 of the donors, approximately 300 Gb of sequence data and roughly 100 million unique TCR beta sequences from roughly 180 million T cells were reported. The study aimed to test whether cataloging public T cell receptors could reveal signatures of past pathogen exposure. Using immunosequencing, the study profiled T cell repertoires from 666 subjects and related those repertoires to cytomegalovirus serostatus. Both class I and class II loci were covered by HLA typing, at four-digit resolution. All discovery cohort repertoires had been generated using a single sequencing platform. To predict cytomegalovirus infection status, the study combined high-throughput TCR immunosequencing, statistical association of individual TCRs with disease status, and machine learning. Approximately 310 gigabases of sequencing data and approximately 85 million unique TCR sequences were included in an early release covering under 650 HLA-typed donors. Several DR-DQ haplotypes were handled as single units for association and clustering, since linkage in the cohort was strong. A later genetic analysis took genome-wide SNP genotypes for about 55% of the roughly 700 donors and used that subset as a discovery cohort. An earlier analysis of 587 of the donors used high-throughput TCR beta sequencing to judge whether each TCR beta V gene segment behaved as functional or pseudogenic. Alongside the repertoire data, information on donor age, sex, ethnicity and CMV serostatus was compiled. Typing coverage differed by locus: A, B, C, DRB1 and DQB1 were typed in about 620-640 donors, DQA1 in 522, DPA1 in some 610, and DPB1 in 472. Among the roughly 390 genotyped donors, 81% belonged to the genetic ancestry cluster associated with self-reported Caucasian donors. Rather than using new phenotypic data, the later analysis identified candidate immune exposures from TCR beta sequences and from how often those sequences occurred across donors. In a later analysis, previously published TCR beta repertoires from 600 to 850 donors were re-analyzed and high-resolution HLA genotyping was added so that TCR occurrence patterns could be studied. Among about 410 genotyped donors of the cohort, an average of around 240,000 unique TCR beta nucleotide sequences was sequenced per donor, of which about 18% were non-productive. A separate validation cohort of 100 to 150 different subjects was used in addition to the approximately 640-subject first cohort. Summary of the overall study and its limitations: A further reported finding was that TCR beta sequences accurately predicted the HLA-A and HLA-B alleles for most subjects in the first cohort. This cohort had only TCR beta chains sequenced, and the lack of alpha or paired-chain data limited which features could be detected. Roughly uniform sequencing depth across donors was assumed in presence/absence analyses, although this assumption may not hold. It was suggested by the authors that the approach could potentially be generalized to other disease states and immunological phenotypes. A later analysis found that most CMV-associated TCR beta chains appeared HLA-restricted, with HLA associations seemingly driven largely by CMV exposure. Broadly in line with IMGT annotations, most TCR beta V segments showed up in productive rearrangements about 87% or about 30% of the time in an earlier analysis of a few hundred of the donors. A cluster of highly shared sequence variants was judged likely to represent a technical artifact of the sequencing pipeline. In both the original and validation cohorts, the classifier was reported to diagnose cytomegalovirus status with high specificity and sensitivity. When HLA alleles, especially DR and DQ, strongly co-occurred, TCR associations were difficult to assign to individual alleles. For the cohort, immune exposure information was limited to CMV serostatus. In vitro tests confirmed that a few of the cytomegalovirus-associated TCR beta chains recognize cytomegalovirus antigens. According to a later analysis, TCR association rates differed among HLA loci, with DRB1 alleles showing the most associated TCRs and HLA-C alleles showing the fewest. While some public TCRs were present in many individuals, most TCR sequences turned up only very rarely across donors. A later analysis reported that several top co-occurrence clusters appeared linked to parvovirus B19, influenza, CMV and Epstein-Barr virus. Because counts were too low, around 17 rarely observed V segments, including chromosome 9 orphons, were left out of the earlier analysis of about 500 of the donors. HLA typing was unavailable for some donors at each locus, so association tests used only the typed subset. In the study, 164 TCR beta chains were listed as associated with cytomegalovirus. Specific HLA alleles were associated with 15,000 to 20,000 TCR beta sequences at a false discovery rate of 0.05 in a later analysis. Some IMGT-functional V segments, including TRBV6-2 and TRBV6-3, could not be distinguished by the 87-base-pair reads and were therefore excluded. A later genetic analysis associated a missense DCLRE1C variant with V-gene and J-gene trimming of TCR beta chains, and an independent cohort replicated the association. According to a later genetic analysis, donors in an Asian-associated ancestry cluster had fewer N-insertions in productive TCRs than the approximately 700-donor mean. Correlated functional status among segregating V segments might be attributable to linkage disequilibrium, but an unknown experimental factor could not be ruled out. Compared with equally common non-associated chains, HLA-associated TCR beta chains in a later analysis were more clonally expanded and had lower generation probabilities.

Libraries were built with the immunoSEQ multiplex PCR assay. The multiplex PCR relied on a mix of 60 forward primers for TCR Vbeta segments and 13 reverse primers for TCR Jbeta segments. A multiplex PCR assay on genomic DNA amplified the CDR3 region of rearranged TCR beta genes. On the Illumina HiSeq System, the amplified TCR beta libraries were sequenced as 87-base-pair reads. As for how the authors treated the data: Across the 666 repertoires, a later analysis counted about 81 million unique TCR beta chains, approximately 12 million of which were shared by at least two donors. To remove PCR and sequencing errors, raw reads were error-corrected and collapsed into unique sequences using a nearest-neighbor algorithm that merged closely related sequences. To assign V, D and J gene segments, CDR3 sequences were aligned to IMGT reference sequences. For a sequence to be retained, at least a six-nucleotide match to both a V gene segment and a J gene segment was required. Rearrangements were called productive when the CDR3 lacked stop codons and stayed in frame with V and J; all others were non-productive. Following IMGT convention, CDR3 was defined as the stretch from the second conserved V-encoded cysteine up to the conserved J-encoded phenylalanine. Sequences without an unambiguous match to a single V gene segment were excluded from the earlier analysis of several hundred of the donors. In an earlier analysis of around 600 of the donors, V segments were called functional above 56.7% productive rearrangements and were called segregating when the between-donor standard deviation exceeded 5%. A statistical classification framework was developed to diagnose cytomegalovirus status using the catalog of TCR beta chain sequences. In a later analysis, V and J genes were assigned by comparing TCR nucleotide sequences against IMGT/GENE-DB human TR gene sequences. The TCRdist pipeline was used in a later analysis to assign CDR3 sequences and most-parsimonious VDJ recombination scenarios. In a later analysis, each TCR beta chain was defined by its CDR3 amino acid sequence together with its V-gene family, and reads without a unique V-gene family were excluded. To address suspected cross-contamination and a sequencing artifact, a later analysis removed 592 highly shared, low-generation-probability nucleotide sequences. In a later analysis, a clonal expansion index was calculated for each public chain from normalized within-repertoire ranks of inferred template counts. Generation probabilities in a later analysis came from a VDJ recombination model fitted to out-of-frame rearrangements, and those results were checked against IGoR. In a later analysis, TCR-TCR, TCR-HLA and TCR-CMV co-occurrence was scored with hypergeometric tests, and a repertoire-size bias correction was applied to TCR pairs. False discovery rates were estimated in a later analysis by permuting HLA or CMV assignments 20 times. A later analysis grouped co-occurring TCRs with DBSCAN, adding TCRdist sequence similarity when clustering within HLA-allele-positive subsets. Repertoires with fewer than 30,000 or more than 120,000 public chains, plus five repertoires with anomalous nucleotide sharing, were excluded from co-occurrence clustering. TCRdb holds this immuneACCESS table with in-frame rearrangements only. Some clones are missing; in checked studies, unresolved V genes explain under half, and the rest has no known cause. The V and J calls and clone size were taken over from that table, and D and trimming were inferred from the DNA. Across this sample there are about 180,000 clones, with about four fifths seen only once. Clones ranked in the top ten supply 0.8% to 1.3% of the sample.

Turning to this clone: Its antigen has not been determined. Within one base of it there is no much larger clone, and no base qualities were kept.

The CDR3 runs 12 amino acids, cysteine and phenylalanine included. Only the CDR3 portion is preserved as DNA: 36 bases, with reading frame beginning at the first base. CDR1 and CDR2 are drawn from the germline V gene: SQVTM, ANQGSEA. At the junction V is shortened by 7 bases and J by 4 bases, with 12 bases in between. The cohort was made up of around 720 healthy bone marrow donors. All cohort members were sampled while nominally healthy, although unrecorded immune exposures were likely present. The donor was CMV seronegative and was included in the group of 352 seronegative cohort members. A peripheral blood sample was provided by each donor, and peripheral blood mononuclear cells were used for TCR beta sequencing. The Qiagen DNeasy Blood Extraction Kit was used to extract genomic DNA from the blood cell samples.

The sequence is built from TRBV29-1 and TRBJ2-3; a tentative D match to TRBD2 spans 6 bases. The clonotype comes from a man aged 25 to 40 in good health and CMV-seronegative. Input material: PBMCs. This receptor has the CDR3 CSGRWGADTQYF. The bases are TGCAGCGGGAGATGGGGGGCAGATACGCAGTATTTT.